This is a list of T cell receptor beta chains from one sample in a study of human T cells and chemical hapten exposure. TCRdb recomputed calls from the RACE reads with MiXCR, one row per CDR3 protein. The sample includes about 94,000 distinct CDR3 sequences, 7% to 10% seen only once; the top ten take 2% to 2.5%. The starting material was whole blood, obtained in connection with sensitization to the hapten diphenylcyclopropenone (DPC). The receptors originated from a woman aged 40 to 49 with alopecia areata. Some clones in this sample may be carry-over from other donors' samples. The CDR3 runs from the conserved cysteine through the conserved F or W. The order of the fields is CDR3 DNA, CDR3 protein, clone size, V gene, D gene, J gene. The D gene is left open where the match is weak. Clone size is not always given. Where it is, it says once, few, many or a class for expanded clones.

TGCGCCAGCAGCTCCCCACTAGGCTGGTTCTTC | CASSSPLGWFF | many | TRBV5-1 | NA | TRBJ2-1
TGTGCCAGCAGTTTATCCGGGACAGGGGGGCCCGGGGAGCTGTTTTTT | CASSLSGTGGPGELFF | few | TRBV28 | TRBD1 | TRBJ2-2
TGTGCCATCAGTGCGGGGACCCCGGTTCCAGAGACCCAGTACTTC | CAISAGTPVPETQYF | many | TRBV10-3 | NA | TRBJ2-5
TGCAGTGAGCAGGGGGCGCTAACCTACGAGCAGTACTTC | CSEQGALTYEQYF | many | TRBV20-1 | TRBD1 | TRBJ2-7
TGTGCCAGCAGCTTAAGAGTAGCAGGAGCCACAGATACGCAGTATTTT | CASSLRVAGATDTQYF | few | TRBV7-2 | NA | TRBJ2-3
TGTGCCAGCAGGTCTAGAGACAGGGTAAAGAACTATGGCTACACCTTC | CASRSRDRVKNYGYTF | few | TRBV12-3/TRBV12-4 | TRBD1 | TRBJ1-2
TGTGCCAGCAGATGGGCAGGAAGGAACATTCAGTACTTC | CASRWAGRNIQYF | NA | TRBV28 | NA | TRBJ2-4
TGTGCCATCCGGACTAGCGGGGGAGGATCCGATACGCAGTATTTT | CAIRTSGGGSDTQYF | NA | TRBV10-3 | TRBD2 | TRBJ2-3
TGTGCCACATCAATTACAGGGGTAGACACTGAAGCTTTCTTT | CATSITGVDTEAFF | many | TRBV13 | TRBD1 | TRBJ1-1
TGTGCCAGCTCACCCCCCGCTTCCCTGTCAACCCAGCATTTT | CASSPPASLSTQHF | many | TRBV18 | NA | TRBJ1-5
TGTGCCAGCAGCGATGACCCGGGACAGCCACAAGAGACCCAGTACTTC | CASSDDPGQPQETQYF | many | TRBV7-8 | TRBD1 | TRBJ2-5
TGTGCCAGCTCACCCCGGGAGGGCACTGAAGCTTTCTTT | CASSPREGTEAFF | few | TRBV18 | NA | TRBJ1-1
TGCGCCAGCACACCAAAACGGCGGGAGGGAAGAGATACGCAGTATTTT | CASTPKRREGRDTQYF | many | TRBV23-1 | TRBD2 | TRBJ2-3
TGTGCCAGCAGTCCCTGGGGGCGGGAGTTAGAGACCCAGTACTTC | CASSPWGRELETQYF | NA | TRBV28 | NA | TRBJ2-5
TGTGCCAGCAGTTACTCAGGGATGATTTCACCCCTCCACTTT | CASSYSGMISPLHF | NA | TRBV6-5 | NA | TRBJ1-6
TGTGCCACCAGCAGAGATCAACATCAGCCCCAGCATTTT | CATSRDQHQPQHF | many | TRBV15 | NA | TRBJ1-5
TGTGCCAGCAGCTCCCGACTAGCGAACACCGGGGAGCTGTTTTTT | CASSSRLANTGELFF | many | TRBV7-9 | NA | TRBJ2-2
TGTGCCAGCAGTCACGAGGGAGGGGCCCTGTTCCGCTACACCTTC | CASSHEGGALFRYTF | many | TRBV6-6 | NA | TRBJ1-2
TGTGCCAGCAGTTTATCTGGTAAGGGCGGTTTCTCCTACGAGCAGTACTTC | CASSLSGKGGFSYEQYF | NA | TRBV27 | NA | TRBJ2-7
TGTGCCAGTAGTATGGTCCAGAGAACAGATACGCAGTATTTT | CASSMVQRTDTQYF | NA | TRBV19 | NA | TRBJ2-3
TGCAGTGCTAGATCGGACAGCCTGAACACTGAAGCTTTCTTT | CSARSDSLNTEAFF | NA | TRBV20-1 | NA | TRBJ1-1
TGCGCCAGCAGCCTGCCCCCCGGGGAGCTGTTTTTT | CASSLPPGELFF | NA | TRBV5-1 | NA | TRBJ2-2
TGTGCCAGCAGCCCCAGGACAGGGATAGTTGTAGAGACCCAGTACTTC | CASSPRTGIVVETQYF | many | TRBV7-8 | TRBD1 | TRBJ2-5
TGTGCCAGCAGCCAAGCCCACGACTACGAGCAGTACTTC | CASSQAHDYEQYF | many | TRBV4-2 | NA | TRBJ2-7
TGTGCCAGCAGCCAAGGGACATCGAACACTGAAGCTTTCTTT | CASSQGTSNTEAFF | NA | TRBV4-2 | NA | TRBJ1-1
TGCGCCAGCACCCCACAGGGACCAAGCTCTGGGGCCAACGTCCTGACTTTC | CASTPQGPSSGANVLTF | NA | TRBV5-1 | NA | TRBJ2-6
TGTGCCAGCAGCTTGGGACAGGGGGCCACTGAAGCTTTCTTT | CASSLGQGATEAFF | medium-sized | TRBV7-6 | TRBD1 | TRBJ1-1
TGTGCCAGCAGTGAGCCTAGCACAGATACGCAGTATTTT | CASSEPSTDTQYF | NA | TRBV6-6 | NA | TRBJ2-3
TGTGCCAGCAGAACAGGGGCTAGCGGGAGTACCGGGGAGCTGTTTTTT | CASRTGASGSTGELFF | many | TRBV28 | TRBD2 | TRBJ2-2
TGTGCCAGCAGCACGAACAGCGGAGATACGCAGTATTTT | CASSTNSGDTQYF | NA | TRBV28 | NA | TRBJ2-3
TGCAGTGCAATGGGACTAGCGGGATCTCCCGAGCAGTACTTC | CSAMGLAGSPEQYF | NA | TRBV20-1 | TRBD2 | TRBJ2-7
TGTGCCAGCAGACTCGACATACAGGGGGCAGGTTGGGGCAATCAGCCCCAGCATTTT | CASRLDIQGAGWGNQPQHF | many | TRBV6-2/TRBV6-3 | TRBD1 | TRBJ1-5
TGCAGTGCTCCCGAGGGGTACGAGCAGTACTTC | CSAPEGYEQYF | NA | TRBV20-1 | NA | TRBJ2-7
TGTGCCAGCTCACCAAGAGGGACTACCTCGGCGGGCGAGCAGTACTTC | CASSPRGTTSAGEQYF | NA | TRBV18 | TRBD2 | TRBJ2-7
TGTGCAAGTCGCTTAGGGGAAGGGCGGGTCACAGATACGCAGTATTTT | CASRLGEGRVTDTQYF | few | TRBV12-2 | NA | TRBJ2-3
TGTGCCAGCAGCTTAGCGCAGATAGCAGCAGATACGCAGTATTTT | CASSLAQIAADTQYF | few | TRBV7-9 | NA | TRBJ2-3
TGTGCCAGCAGCCTCCTGGAGGAAGAGACCCAGTACTTC | CASSLLEEETQYF | NA | TRBV5-4 | NA | TRBJ2-5
TGTGCCAGCAGTTCATACGCCTACGAGCAGTACTTC | CASSSYAYEQYF | NA | TRBV28 | NA | TRBJ2-7
TGCAGCGTTGCCCAGGGGTCCCCTTACTCCTACAATGAGCAGTTCTTC | CSVAQGSPYSYNEQFF | many | TRBV29-1 | NA | TRBJ2-1
TGTGCCAGCAGCCCACAAGGCGGGGGAAGAAACACCATATATTTT | CASSPQGGGRNTIYF | NA | TRBV7-2 | NA | TRBJ1-3
TGTGCCAGCAGCGTAGGGACTAGCGGGGTTAACACCGGGGAGCTGTTTTTT | CASSVGTSGVNTGELFF | few | TRBV9 | TRBD2 | TRBJ2-2
TGTGCCAGCAGCCAGACTGGGGTTCTCGGCTACACCTTC | CASSQTGVLGYTF | few | TRBV7-2 | NA | TRBJ1-2
TGTGCCAGCAGCCCACCGGGCGGCGGGAAGTACAATGAGCAGTTCTTC | CASSPPGGGKYNEQFF | many | TRBV7-6 | NA | TRBJ2-1
TGCAGTGCTAGAGATCCCCGTTCCGGAAACACCATATATTTT | CSARDPRSGNTIYF | NA | TRBV20-1 | NA | TRBJ1-3
TGTGCCAGCAGCTTAGAGGGTACCGGGAGCTCCTACAATGAGCAGTTCTTC | CASSLEGTGSSYNEQFF | many | TRBV11-2 | NA | TRBJ2-1
TGTGCCAGCAGGCCGGGGGGAGTTCGCCTGCAGTATTTT | CASRPGGVRLQYF | few | TRBV27 | TRBD2 | TRBJ2-3
TGTGCCAGTAGTCGACAGAACAATCAGCCCCAGCATTTT | CASSRQNNQPQHF | many | TRBV19 | NA | TRBJ1-5
TGTGCCAGCAGCCGAGATCTAGGACAGGGGATCAATGAGCAGTTCTTC | CASSRDLGQGINEQFF | NA | TRBV4-2 | TRBD1 | TRBJ2-1
TGTGCCAGCAGTACGGACCCGTCGGGCGGGGAGCTGTTTTTT | CASSTDPSGGELFF | few | TRBV12-3/TRBV12-4 | NA | TRBJ2-2
TGCAGTGCTAGAGAGGACACCGGGGAGCTGTTTTTT | CSAREDTGELFF | few | TRBV20-1 | NA | TRBJ2-2
TGCAGTGCTAGAGGCAGGCCCCGCTCCTATAGCAATCAGCCCCAGCATTTT | CSARGRPRSYSNQPQHF | many | TRBV20-1 | NA | TRBJ1-5
TGCAGCGTTGCTCCGGGACAGCACACCTACGAGCAGTACTTC | CSVAPGQHTYEQYF | few | TRBV29-1 | TRBD1 | TRBJ2-7
TGTGCCAGCAAGGGGCGGGGGACCACAGATACGCAGTATTTT | CASKGRGTTDTQYF | once | TRBV6-5 | TRBD2 | TRBJ2-3